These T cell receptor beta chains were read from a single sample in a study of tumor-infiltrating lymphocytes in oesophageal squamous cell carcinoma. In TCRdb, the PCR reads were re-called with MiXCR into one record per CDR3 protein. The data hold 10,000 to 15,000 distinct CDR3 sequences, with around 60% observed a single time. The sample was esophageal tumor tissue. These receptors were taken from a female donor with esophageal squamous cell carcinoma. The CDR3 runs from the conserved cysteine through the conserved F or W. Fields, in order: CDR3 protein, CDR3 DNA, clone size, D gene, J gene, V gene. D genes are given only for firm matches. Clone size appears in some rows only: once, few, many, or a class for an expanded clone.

CDR3 protein: CASSPLNSYEQFF; CDR3 DNA: TGTGCCAGCAGCCCGCTGAACTCCTACGAGCAGTTCTTC; clone size: few; D gene: -; J gene: TRBJ2-1; V gene: TRBV7-9
CDR3 protein: CASSLSMGGYNEQYF; CDR3 DNA: TGTGCCAGCAGCTTATCGATGGGAGGGTACAACGAGCAGTACTTC; clone size: once; D gene: TRBD2; J gene: TRBJ2-7; V gene: TRBV7-2
CDR3 protein: CASSYRAADTEAFF; CDR3 DNA: TGTGCCAGCAGTTACAGGGCAGCAGACACTGAAGCTTTCTTT; clone size: -; D gene: -; J gene: TRBJ1-1; V gene: TRBV6-5
CDR3 protein: CASSLAPSAFDTQYF; CDR3 DNA: TGTGCCAGCAGCTTAGCCCCCTCCGCCTTCGATACGCAGTATTTT; clone size: -; D gene: -; J gene: TRBJ2-3; V gene: TRBV11-2
CDR3 protein: CASSTNTGLSYEQYF; CDR3 DNA: TGTGCCAGCAGCACCAATACAGGGCTTTCCTACGAGCAGTACTTC; clone size: -; D gene: -; J gene: TRBJ2-7; V gene: TRBV7-8
CDR3 protein: CAIRPIGGSTDTQYF; CDR3 DNA: TGTGCCATCAGGCCCATAGGCGGTAGCACAGATACGCAGTATTTT; clone size: -; D gene: -; J gene: TRBJ2-3; V gene: TRBV10-3
CDR3 protein: CASSLVAGSSYNEQFF; CDR3 DNA: TGTGCCAGCAGCTTAGTGGCAGGTTCTTCCTACAATGAGCAGTTCTTC; clone size: -; D gene: -; J gene: TRBJ2-1; V gene: TRBV7-2
CDR3 protein: CASSPDRSYEQYF; CDR3 DNA: TGTGCCAGCAGCCCCGACAGGTCCTACGAGCAGTACTTC; clone size: once; D gene: -; J gene: TRBJ2-7; V gene: TRBV7-2
CDR3 protein: CASSQGLQGGSYNEQFF; CDR3 DNA: TGTGCCAGCAGTCAAGGGTTACAGGGCGGCTCCTACAATGAGCAGTTCTTC; clone size: -; D gene: -; J gene: TRBJ2-1; V gene: TRBV6-5
CDR3 protein: CASSIGAGELFF; CDR3 DNA: TGTGCCAGCAGCATCGGAGCCGGGGAGCTGTTTTTT; clone size: -; D gene: -; J gene: TRBJ2-2; V gene: TRBV7-9
CDR3 protein: CASSLFALEGDTQYF; CDR3 DNA: TGTGCCAGCAGTTTATTTGCACTAGAGGGGGATACGCAGTATTTT; clone size: -; D gene: -; J gene: TRBJ2-3; V gene: TRBV28
CDR3 protein: CASSPETSGYEQYF; CDR3 DNA: TGTGCCAGCAGCCCCGAGACTAGCGGCTACGAGCAGTACTTC; clone size: medium-sized; D gene: TRBD2; J gene: TRBJ2-7; V gene: TRBV12-3/TRBV12-4
CDR3 protein: CASSFPDRYEQYF; CDR3 DNA: TGTGCCAGCAGTTTTCCGGACAGGTACGAGCAGTACTTC; clone size: -; D gene: TRBD1; J gene: TRBJ2-7; V gene: TRBV28
CDR3 protein: CASSAGPYEQYF; CDR3 DNA: TGTGCCAGCAGCGCAGGGCCGTACGAGCAGTACTTC; clone size: -; D gene: -; J gene: TRBJ2-7; V gene: TRBV12-3/TRBV12-4
CDR3 protein: CASGLSGELYF; CDR3 DNA: TGTGCTAGTGGTTTGTCTGGGGAGCTGTACTTC; clone size: many; D gene: -; J gene: TRBJ2-7; V gene: TRBV12-5
CDR3 protein: CASSPTSYDEQFF; CDR3 DNA: TGTGCCAGCAGTCCCACTAGCTACGATGAGCAGTTCTTC; clone size: -; D gene: -; J gene: TRBJ2-1; V gene: TRBV7-6
CDR3 protein: CASSLAASGGAADTQYF; CDR3 DNA: TGTGCCAGCAGCTTAGCGGCTAGCGGGGGGGCAGCAGATACGCAGTATTTT; clone size: few; D gene: TRBD2; J gene: TRBJ2-3; V gene: TRBV11-2
CDR3 protein: CASSSTGVTYEQYF; CDR3 DNA: TGTGCCAGCAGCTCGACAGGGGTGACCTACGAGCAGTACTTC; clone size: -; D gene: TRBD1; J gene: TRBJ2-7; V gene: TRBV12-3/TRBV12-4
CDR3 protein: CATQGGETQYF; CDR3 DNA: TGTGCCACCCAGGGAGGGGAGACCCAGTACTTC; clone size: -; D gene: TRBD2; J gene: TRBJ2-5; V gene: TRBV6-1
CDR3 protein: CASSPPGGWETQYF; CDR3 DNA: TGTGCTAGCAGCCCCCCCGGGGGCTGGGAGACCCAGTACTTC; clone size: -; D gene: -; J gene: TRBJ2-5; V gene: TRBV7-7
CDR3 protein: CATKQGLGNIQYF; CDR3 DNA: TGTGCCACCAAACAGGGGTTGGGAAACATTCAGTACTTT; clone size: -; D gene: TRBD1; J gene: TRBJ1-6; V gene: TRBV6-1
CDR3 protein: CASSPGYSEQFF; CDR3 DNA: TGTGCCAGCTCTCCCGGGTACTCTGAGCAGTTCTTC; clone size: many; D gene: -; J gene: TRBJ2-1; V gene: TRBV27
CDR3 protein: CASSRTVNSNQPQHF; CDR3 DNA: TGTGCCAGCAGTCGGACAGTTAATAGCAATCAGCCCCAGCATTTT; clone size: many; D gene: -; J gene: TRBJ1-5; V gene: TRBV5-5
CDR3 protein: CASRVSGDGRDIQYF; CDR3 DNA: TGTGCCAGTAGGGTTAGCGGGGACGGGAGGGACATTCAGTACTTC; clone size: -; D gene: TRBD2; J gene: TRBJ2-4; V gene: TRBV19
CDR3 protein: CASCLMGQPRETQYF; CDR3 DNA: TGTGCCAGCTGCTTGATGGGACAACCCCGGGAGACCCAGTACTTC; clone size: -; D gene: -; J gene: TRBJ2-5; V gene: TRBV2
CDR3 protein: CASSPRWDHEQYF; CDR3 DNA: TGTGCCAGCAGCCCCCGTTGGGATCACGAGCAGTACTTC; clone size: -; D gene: -; J gene: TRBJ2-7; V gene: TRBV7-2
CDR3 protein: CASSLGGTVNRETQYF; CDR3 DNA: TGTGCCAGCAGCTTAGGGGGGACAGTAAATAGGGAGACCCAGTACTTC; clone size: -; D gene: -; J gene: TRBJ2-5; V gene: TRBV7-3
CDR3 protein: CASSLVGGPDTQYF; CDR3 DNA: TGTGCCAGCAGCTTAGTTGGGGGCCCAGATACGCAGTATTTT; clone size: -; D gene: -; J gene: TRBJ2-3; V gene: TRBV11-2
CDR3 protein: CAINGQEEYGYTF; CDR3 DNA: TGTGCCATCAATGGACAGGAGGAGTATGGCTACACCTTC; clone size: -; D gene: TRBD1; J gene: TRBJ1-2; V gene: TRBV10-3
CDR3 protein: CASSRSGQETQYF; CDR3 DNA: TGTGCCAGCAGCCGTTCGGGGCAAGAGACCCAGTACTTC; clone size: -; D gene: -; J gene: TRBJ2-5; V gene: TRBV12-3/TRBV12-4
CDR3 protein: CSAIYRDRLSSYNSPLHF; CDR3 DNA: TGCAGTGCTATCTACCGGGACCGCCTGAGCTCCTATAATTCACCCCTCCACTTC; clone size: many; D gene: -; J gene: TRBJ1-6; V gene: TRBV20-1
CDR3 protein: CASSPRQGLNNEQFF; CDR3 DNA: TGTGCCAGCAGCCCAAGGCAGGGGCTCAACAATGAGCAGTTCTTC; clone size: once; D gene: -; J gene: TRBJ2-1; V gene: TRBV14
CDR3 protein: CASSTGLAEETQYF; CDR3 DNA: TGTGCCAGCAGCACCGGACTAGCGGAAGAGACCCAGTACTTC; clone size: once; D gene: TRBD2; J gene: TRBJ2-5; V gene: TRBV7-3
CDR3 protein: CASRARATSGIYEQYF; CDR3 DNA: TGTGCCAGCAGGGCGCGAGCGACTAGCGGGATCTACGAGCAGTACTTC; clone size: -; D gene: TRBD2; J gene: TRBJ2-7; V gene: TRBV6-5
CDR3 protein: CASSSGFYYGYTF; CDR3 DNA: TGTGCCAGCAGTTCGGGTTTTTACTATGGCTACACCTTC; clone size: -; D gene: -; J gene: TRBJ1-2; V gene: TRBV12-3/TRBV12-4
CDR3 protein: CASRGIVRNEQFF; CDR3 DNA: TGTGCCAGCCGCGGGATAGTACGCAATGAGCAGTTCTTC; clone size: -; D gene: -; J gene: TRBJ2-1; V gene: TRBV6-2/TRBV6-3